This T cell receptor beta chain is drawn from a study of Ad26.COV2.S vaccination and SARS-CoV-2 variants. The overall study: Donor was in the COV1001 Ad26.COV2.S trial arm. Administration of Ad26.COV2.S was intramuscular, either once or twice 56 days apart.

Treatment of the sample: 15 to 20 received Ad26.COV2.S at low or high dose, single or two shots; roughly five received placebo; per-sample allocation not given. The study sampled participants on day 63 after the first vaccine or placebo injection. Immunization relied on an Ad26 vector, which expressed Wuhan-strain SARS-CoV-2 spike. CDR3 size: 14 residues. V lost 1 base, J lost 7 bases, and 11 bases lay in between. CDR1 and CDR2 from the germline V gene are MGHDK and SYGVNS. Some clones are missing from TCRdb's copy, which holds only in-frame ones; the method was immunoSEQ multiplex PCR. The profile shows 350,000 to 500,000 clones, 75% to 90% of them singletons.

This clonotype was obtained from a person aged 18-60 years who received the Ad26.COV2.S COVID-19 vaccine or a placebo. This sample comprised peripheral blood, obtained in a trial of Ad26.COV2.S vaccine versus placebo. The V call is TRBV25-1, the J call TRBJ2-1; D remains ambiguous. The CDR3 is CASSELFLVNEQFF. The DNA for the CDR3 is TGTGCCAGCAGTGAATTATTTTTAGTTAATGAGCAGTTCTTC.